The TCR beta chain described here comes from a study of T cells in Graves' hyperthyroidism and ophthalmopathy. When hyperthyroidism was first diagnosed, the blood sample was taken, preceding any ophthalmopathy symptoms. RNA transcripts were the template for amplifying TCR beta CDR3 regions. HTBI primers were employed in a first-round RT-PCR of the TCR CDR3. TCRdb recomputed calls from the multiplex PCR reads with MiXCR, one row per CDR3 protein. The sample yields under 750,000 distinct CDR3 sequences, 18% seen once. This clonotype was recorded at least ten times. The V and J ends lost 1 base and 4 bases respectively, with 13 bases between them. This CDR3 region has 15 residues. The germline V gene has CDR1 KGHSH and CDR2 LQKENI.

Material for sequencing was blood. The sequence was obtained from a woman in her forties or fifties with Graves' hyperthyroidism that later progressed to Graves' ophthalmopathy. The chain links TRBV18 to TRBJ1-1, with D possibly being TRBD1 (6 bases). The CDR3 sequence is CASSPLPGAPTEAFF. For the CDR3, the DNA is TGTGCCAGCTCACCACTCCCAGGGGCTCCCACTGAAGCTTTCTTT.